This T cell receptor (beta chain) was identified during a study of cytomegalovirus exposure and HLA in healthy donors. Study-wide points: Only CMV serostatus was available as immune exposure information.

To note about this clone: Its antigen is unidentified.

PCR amplification relied on 60 Vbeta primers (plus 13 Jbeta primers). Assay: immunoSEQ multiplex PCR; the TCRdb copy retains only in-frame clones and omits some. The table has over 150,000 clones, more than 60% seen once. Sequencing used PBMCs. This receptor was obtained from a male donor in good health and CMV-seronegative.

CDR3 sequence (DNA): TGTGCCAGCAGAAAACTCAATGAGCAGTTCTTC. It codes for CASRKLNEQFF. V and J are TRBV25-1 and TRBJ2-1; D unresolved. The V gene's germline CDR1 is MGHDK and CDR2 SYGVNS. The CDR3 loop spans 11 amino acids. V was shortened by 6 bases and J by 6 bases, with 6 bases between the two germline ends.